The 19 T cell receptor beta chains reported below all come from one sample, sequenced in a study of early T cells in non-severe SARS-CoV-2 infection. TCRdb re-analysed the 5' RACE reads in MiXCR, keeping a single row per CDR3 protein. This sample has just under 90,000 distinct CDR3 sequences, with about an eighth found just once. The sample comprised whole blood. These receptors all come from an adult who was a healthcare worker with PCR-confirmed SARS-CoV-2 infection or an uninfected control (not recorded which).

V and J are TRBV5-1 and TRBJ2-1; D gene unclear. CDR3 length: 15 residues. The germline V gene has CDR1 SGHRS and CDR2 YFSETQ. The V end lost 0 bases, the J end lost 0 bases, and 7 bases lay between the germline ends. CDR3 in amino acids: CASSLGQSSYNEQFF. Written as DNA, the CDR3 is TGCGCCAGCAGCTTGGGCCAGAGCTCCTACAATGAGCAGTTCTTC.

The gene calls are TRBV4-2 and TRBJ2-2, with D uncertain. Germline V gene lookup returns CDR1 LGHNA and CDR2 YNFKEQ. The CDR3 loop spans 14 amino acids. Trimming shortened V by 1 base and J by 2 bases, and 5 bases separated the two germline ends. CDR3 bases: TGTGCCAGCAGCCAAGGGATAAACACCGGGGAGCTGTTTTTT. Amino acid sequence: CASSQGINTGELFF.

This clonotype was detected ten times or more. This chain links TRBV5-6 with TRBJ1-4; perhaps TRBD1 as D (5 bases). The CDR3 extends over 17 amino acids. CDR1 SGHDT and CDR2 YYEEEE come from the germline V gene. Trimming shortened V by 1 base and J by 5 bases, and 18 bases separated the two germline ends. The CDR3 is CASSLWDPGRRNEKLFF. The CDR3 nucleotides are TGTGCCAGCAGCTTGTGGGACCCCGGCAGAAGGAATGAAAAACTGTTTTTT.

This clonotype has more than one count but fewer than ten. V gene TRBV30 combines with J gene TRBJ2-5; D call uncertain. CDR1 GTSNPN and CDR2 SVGIG come from the germline V gene (reference sequence). V lost 4 bases to trimming and J lost 2 bases, with 14 bases between them. The CDR3 runs 14 residues. CDR3: CAWIRSDQQETQYF. The CDR3 coding sequence is TGTGCCTGGATTCGCTCGGACCAGCAAGAGACCCAGTACTTC.

This clonotype showed up just a few times. V and J are TRBV29-1 and TRBJ2-3; no reliable D call. V lost 5 bases and J lost 2, with 11 bases in between. The CDR3 covers 13 residues. Germline V lookup: CDR1 SQVTM, CDR2 ANQGSEA. CDR3 nucleotides: TGCAGCGTTCTTATGGGTTACACAGATACGCAGTATTTT. Its protein is CSVLMGYTDTQYF.

A few counts support this clonotype. The CDR3 region is CASGSGSYEQYF. DNA for the CDR3: TGTGCCTCAGGGAGCGGCTCCTACGAGCAGTACTTC. V is TRBV19 and J is TRBJ2-7, with D perhaps given as TRBD1 or TRBD2 (5 bases each). CDR1 and CDR2 (germline): LNHDA, SQIVND (reference sequence). The V end lost 11 bases, the J end lost 0 bases, and 11 bases lay between the germline ends. There are 12 residues in the CDR3.

The sample holds a few counts of this clonotype. The genes are TRBV28 and TRBJ1-2, with 7 nucleotides matching TRBD1. J gave up 7 bases and V 5 bases, and 7 bases lay outside the gene matches. CDR1 MDHEN and CDR2 SYDVKM come from the germline V gene. CDR3 length equals 13 residues. The CDR3 nucleotides are TGTGCCAGCAGTGTAGACAGGGCATTTGGCTACACCTTC. This sequence encodes CASSVDRAFGYTF.

The V gene is TRBV12-3 or TRBV12-4, the J gene TRBJ2-2, with D perhaps TRBD1 (6 bases). The CDR3 covers 15 residues. The ends were cut back, 6 bases at V and 0 bases at J, with 11 bases in the middle. The CDR3 reads CASSSGHTNTGELFF. The CDR3 nucleotides are TGTGCCAGCAGCTCGGGACATACGAACACCGGGGAGCTGTTTTTT.

V and J are TRBV20-1 and TRBJ2-1; unclear D gene. The CDR3 runs 16 residues. CDR1 DFQATT and CDR2 SNEGSKA come from the germline V gene (reference sequence). Trimming removed 5 bases at V and 8 bases at J, with 25 bases between. The CDR3 bases are TGCAGTGCTGGCGCTCTGGCGGTCGAATTGATATATGAGCAGTTCTTC. Translating gives CSAGALAVELIYEQFF.

In its sample, this clonotype was seen a few times. The chain has TRBV5-6 and TRBJ2-7; 8 nucleotides agree with TRBD1. Germline V lookup: CDR1 SGHDT, CDR2 YYEEEE. V trimming: 0 bases; J trimming: 5 bases; junction bases outside the gene matches: 7. The CDR3 contains 15 residues. As DNA, the CDR3 is TGTGCCAGCAGCTTGGGAGGACAGGGAGTCAACGAGCAGTACTTC. It translates to CASSLGGQGVNEQYF. Drawing the rest from reference TRBV5-6 and TRBJ2-7, the complete variable domain is DAGVTQSPTHLIKTRGQQVTLRCSPKSGHDTVSWYQQALGQGPQFIFQYYEEEERQRGNFPDRFSGHQFPNYSSELNVNALLLGDSALYLCASSLGGQGVNEQYFGPGTRLTVT.

The table lists this clonotype with many counts. Written as DNA, the CDR3 is TGCAGCGTTGAAACTAGCGGACCTGATACGCAGTATTTT. The encoded protein is CSVETSGPDTQYF. V and J are TRBV29-1 and TRBJ2-3; 8 nucleotides line up with TRBD2. The CDR3 sequence is 13 residues long. Germline-derived CDR1 and CDR2 are SQVTM and ANQGSEA. After removal of 2 bases from V and 6 bases from J, the junction contained 4 bases not matched to a gene.

The rearrangement links TRBV4-1 to TRBJ2-2; a weak D match, TRBD1 (6 bases). V lost 1 base, J lost 6 bases, and 12 bases lay in between. Germline CDR1 is MGHRA and CDR2 is YSYEKL. The CDR3 sequence is 15 residues long. CDR3 nucleotides: TGCGCCAGCAGCCAAGGGGGGCTATTGGCCGGGGAGCTGTTTTTT. Protein: CASSQGGLLAGELFF.

This clonotype has just a few counts. This chain uses TRBV7-9 with TRBJ2-7, with a tentative D call TRBD1 (5 bases). The CDR3 is made up of 14 amino acids. Germline assignment: CDR1 SEHNR and CDR2 FQNEAQ (reference sequence). Trimming removed 1 base from V and 6 bases from J, with 13 bases in between. Written as DNA, the CDR3 is TGTGCCAGCAGCTTAGGGCAGGGTTTATTCGAGCAGTACTTC. Translating gives CASSLGQGLFEQYF.

The chain has TRBV27 and TRBJ2-3; D gene uncertain. Germline assignment: CDR1 MNHEY and CDR2 SMNVEV (reference sequence). V was shortened by 5 bases and J by 4 bases, with 10 bases between the two germline ends. There are 13 residues in the CDR3. CDR3 protein: CASSRRTADTQYF. CDR3 nucleotide sequence: TGTGCCAGCAGTAGACGAACAGCAGATACGCAGTATTTT.

This clonotype was seen only a few times. The genes are TRBV13 and TRBJ2-1; 11 positions match TRBD2. The V gene's germline CDR1 is PRHDT and CDR2 FYEKMQ (reference sequence). This CDR3 has 17 residues. Trimming removed 5 bases from V and 5 bases from J; junction bases left unmatched: 11. CDR3 in DNA: TGTGCCAGCAGCCCACTGACTAGCGGGATCCCCCACAATGAGCAGTTCTTC. It specifies CASSPLTSGIPHNEQFF. Full variable domain (outside the CDR3, taken from reference TRBV13 and TRBJ2-1): AAGVIQSPRHLIKEKRETATLKCYPIPRHDTVYWYQQGPGQDPQFLISFYEKMQSDKGSIPDRFSAQQFSDYHSELNMSSLELGDSALYFCASSPLTSGIPHNEQFFGPGTRLTVL.

The chain couples TRBV9 to TRBJ1-1, with D tentatively TRBD1 (5 bases). Germline CDR1 reads SGDLS; CDR2 reads YYNGEE. V was trimmed by 4 bases and J by 5 bases, leaving 18 bases between them. The CDR3 loop spans 15 amino acids. CDR3 sequence (DNA): TGTGCCAGCAGCTCCCCCCGGCACGGGGGAACTGAAGCTTTCTTT. It codes for CASSSPRHGGTEAFF.

Only a few counts were recorded for this clonotype. V and J are TRBV11-2 and TRBJ2-7; no definite D call. Trimming removed 5 bases at V and 2 bases at J, with 10 bases between. Germline lookup yields CDR1 SGHAT and CDR2 FQNNGV. The CDR3 is made up of 13 amino acids. The CDR3, as DNA: TGTGCCAGCAGCCTCGTTCGGACCTACGAGCAGTACTTC. Protein: CASSLVRTYEQYF.

The CDR3 is CATSRIAGEAETQYF. The CDR3 DNA reads as TGTGCCACCAGCAGAATAGCGGGAGAGGCAGAGACCCAGTACTTC. The V call is TRBV15, the J call TRBJ2-5; 9 bases are shared with TRBD2. Germline V gives CDR1 LNHNV, CDR2 YYDKDF (reference sequence). V dropped 2 bases and J dropped 4; count of bases not matched to a gene: 5. The length of the CDR3 is 15 residues.

J is TRBJ2-7 and V is TRBV29-1; 8 nucleotides line up with TRBD1. Looked up from germline, CDR1 is SQVTM and CDR2 is ANQGSEA. The V gene end was trimmed by 6 bases and the J gene end by 5 bases; junction bases not matched to a gene: 3. The CDR3 runs 11 residues. The CDR3 here is CSVQGAHEQYF. Here the CDR3 DNA reads TGCAGCGTCCAGGGGGCCCACGAGCAGTACTTC.